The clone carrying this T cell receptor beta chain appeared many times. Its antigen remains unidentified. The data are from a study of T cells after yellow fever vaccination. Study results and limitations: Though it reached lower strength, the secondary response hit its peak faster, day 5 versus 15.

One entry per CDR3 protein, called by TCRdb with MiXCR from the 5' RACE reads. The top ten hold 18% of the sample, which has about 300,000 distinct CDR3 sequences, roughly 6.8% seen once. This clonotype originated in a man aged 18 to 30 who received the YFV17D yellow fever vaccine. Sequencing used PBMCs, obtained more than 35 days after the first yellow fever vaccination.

The CDR3 here is CSAVNLNEKLFF. For the CDR3, the DNA is TGCAGTGCGGTTAACCTTAATGAAAAACTGTTTTTT. This rearrangement joins TRBV20-1 to TRBJ1-4; no clear D gene. The V gene lost 6 bases and the J gene lost 4 bases, with 9 bases spanning the gap. The CDR3 has 12 residues. Germline CDR1 DFQATT, CDR2 SNEGSKA (reference sequence).